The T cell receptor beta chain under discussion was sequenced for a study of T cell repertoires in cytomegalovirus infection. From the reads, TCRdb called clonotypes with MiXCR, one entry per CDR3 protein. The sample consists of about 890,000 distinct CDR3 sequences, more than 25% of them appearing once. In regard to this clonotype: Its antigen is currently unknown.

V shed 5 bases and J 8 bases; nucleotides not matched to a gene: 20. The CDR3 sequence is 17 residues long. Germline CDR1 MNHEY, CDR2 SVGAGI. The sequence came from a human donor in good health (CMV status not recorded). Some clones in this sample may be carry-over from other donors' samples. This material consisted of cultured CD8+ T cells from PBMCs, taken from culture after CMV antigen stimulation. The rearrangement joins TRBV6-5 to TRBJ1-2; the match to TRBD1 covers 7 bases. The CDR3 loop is CASSPRTGRNGFVGYTF. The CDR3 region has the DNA TGTGCCAGCAGTCCCCGGACAGGTCGAAACGGGTTTGTAGGCTACACCTTC.